The clone carrying this T cell receptor beta chain appeared a few times. Its antigen is unidentified. These data are taken from a study of response to subunit inactivated influenza vaccine. TCRdb recomputed calls from the RT-PCR reads with MiXCR, one row per CDR3 protein. In the table there are under 550,000 distinct CDR3 sequences, 7.5% to 8.5% of which are singletons. In germline, CDR1 is ENHRY, CDR2 SYGVKD. The CDR3 has 16 residues. V gave up 6 bases and J gave up 4 bases; unmatched junction bases: 9. The study's findings and limits: The authors put forward the suggestion that each seasonal influenza vaccination may bring in only a limited number of new T cells.

The source of this sequence is a man in his fifties or sixties who received an inactivated influenza vaccine. The chain is built from TRBV10-3 and TRBJ2-3; 11 positions agree with TRBD2. The material was PBMCs from blood, obtained approximately 25 months after vaccination. The CDR3 loop is CAIRGGGTSGADTQYF. Here the CDR3 DNA reads TGTGCCATCAGAGGGGGGGGGACTAGCGGTGCAGATACGCAGTATTTT.